Here is one T cell receptor (beta chain) with its context. As originally analysed: Reference gene primers were amplified, and this amplification served to estimate nucleated cell counts. The assay was immunoSEQ multiplex PCR, and TCRdb's table has in-frame clones only and misses some. That table gives V, J and clone size, and the DNA gave D and trimming. This table has roughly 120,000 clones, 82% appearing once. The CDR3 covers 12 residues. The data belong to a study of blood T cell repertoires in COVID-19. The wider study: The samples span acute and convalescent COVID-19 from the United States, Italy and Spain.

This sequence originates from a woman in her sixties with acute or convalescent COVID-19. The genes are TRBV21-1 and TRBJ2-5; the table gives TRBD1 as D, unverified against the DNA. TRBV21-1 is marked as a pseudogene. Input material: peripheral blood. The CDR3 loop reads CASRQGWETQYF. DNA for the CDR3: TGTGCCAGCAGACAGGGGTGGGAGACCCAGTACTTC.